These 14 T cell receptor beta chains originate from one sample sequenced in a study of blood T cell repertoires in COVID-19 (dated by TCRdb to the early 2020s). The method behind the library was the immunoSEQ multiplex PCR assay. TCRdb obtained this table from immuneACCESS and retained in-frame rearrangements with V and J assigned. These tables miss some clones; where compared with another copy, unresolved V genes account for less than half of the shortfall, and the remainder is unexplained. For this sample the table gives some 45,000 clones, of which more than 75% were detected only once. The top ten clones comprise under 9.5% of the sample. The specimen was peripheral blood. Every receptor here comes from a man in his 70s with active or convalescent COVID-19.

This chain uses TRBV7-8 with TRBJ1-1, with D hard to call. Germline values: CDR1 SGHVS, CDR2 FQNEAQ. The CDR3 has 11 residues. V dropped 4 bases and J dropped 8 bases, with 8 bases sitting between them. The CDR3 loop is CASSSRGEAFF. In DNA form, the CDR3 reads TGTGCCAGCAGCTCCCGAGGAGAAGCTTTCTTT.

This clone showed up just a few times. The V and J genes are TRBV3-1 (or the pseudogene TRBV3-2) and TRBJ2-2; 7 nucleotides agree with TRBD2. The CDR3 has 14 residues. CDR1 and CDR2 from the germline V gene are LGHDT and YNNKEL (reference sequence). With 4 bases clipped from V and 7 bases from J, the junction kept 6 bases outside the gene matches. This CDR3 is CASSPSWGGGELFF. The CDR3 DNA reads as TGTGCCAGCAGCCCAAGTTGGGGGGGCGGGGAGCTGTTTTTT.

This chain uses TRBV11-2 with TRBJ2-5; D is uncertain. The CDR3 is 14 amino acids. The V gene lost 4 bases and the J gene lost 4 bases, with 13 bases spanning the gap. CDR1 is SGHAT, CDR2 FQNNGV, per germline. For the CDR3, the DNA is TGTGCCAGCAGCTCCTTAAGACACCCAGAGACCCAGTACTTC. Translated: CASSSLRHPETQYF.

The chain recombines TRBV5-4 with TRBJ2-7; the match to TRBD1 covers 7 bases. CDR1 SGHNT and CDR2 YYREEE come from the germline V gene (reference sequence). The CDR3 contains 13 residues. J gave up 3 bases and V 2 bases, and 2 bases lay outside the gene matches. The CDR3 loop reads CASSFQGVYEQYF. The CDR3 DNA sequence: TGTGCCAGCAGCTTCCAGGGGGTCTACGAGCAGTACTTC.

DNA for the CDR3: TGTGCCAGCAGCCGGGACAGCAAATCCTATGGCTACACCTTC. Protein: CASSRDSKSYGYTF. The rearrangement uses TRBV14 and TRBJ1-2, with 7 bases aligning to TRBD1. Unmatched junction bases numbered 6, after V lost 4 bases and J lost 4 bases. CDR1 and CDR2 (germline): SGHDN, FVKESK. This CDR3 contains 14 residues.

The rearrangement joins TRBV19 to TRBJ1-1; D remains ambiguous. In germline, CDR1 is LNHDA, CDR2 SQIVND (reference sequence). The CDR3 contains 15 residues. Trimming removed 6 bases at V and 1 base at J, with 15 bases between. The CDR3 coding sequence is TGTGCCAGTAGAAATTTGGGTAGACAGAACACTGAAGCTTTCTTT. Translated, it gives CASRNLGRQNTEAFF.

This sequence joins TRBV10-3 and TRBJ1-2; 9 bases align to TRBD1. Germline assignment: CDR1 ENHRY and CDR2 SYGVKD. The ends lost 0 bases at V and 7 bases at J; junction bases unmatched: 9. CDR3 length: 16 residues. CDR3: CAISESLGTGNIGYTF. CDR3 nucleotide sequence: TGTGCCATCAGTGAGTCCCTTGGGACAGGGAATATTGGCTACACCTTC.

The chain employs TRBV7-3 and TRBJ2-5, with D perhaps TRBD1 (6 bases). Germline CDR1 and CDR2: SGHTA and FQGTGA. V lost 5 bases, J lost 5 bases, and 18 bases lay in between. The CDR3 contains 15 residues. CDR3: CASSPGTTRGETQYF. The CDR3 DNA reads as TGTGCCAGCAGCCCAGGGACAACGCGAGGGGAGACCCAGTACTTC.

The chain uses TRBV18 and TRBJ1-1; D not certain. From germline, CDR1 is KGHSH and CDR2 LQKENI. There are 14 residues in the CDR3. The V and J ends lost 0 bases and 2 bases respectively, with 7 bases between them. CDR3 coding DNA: TGTGCCAGCTCACCACCGTCAGTCAACACTGAAGCTTTCTTT. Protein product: CASSPPSVNTEAFF. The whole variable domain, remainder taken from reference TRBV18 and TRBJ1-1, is NAGVMQNPRHLVRRRGQEARLRCSPMKGHSHVYWYRQLPEEGLKFMVYLQKENIIDESGMPKERFSAEFPKEGPSILRIQQVVRGDSAAYFCASSPPSVNTEAFFGQGTRLTVV.

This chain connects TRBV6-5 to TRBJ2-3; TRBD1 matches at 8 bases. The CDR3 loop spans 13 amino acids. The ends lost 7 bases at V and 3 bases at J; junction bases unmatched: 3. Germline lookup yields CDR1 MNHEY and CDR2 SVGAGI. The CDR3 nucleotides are TGTGCCAGCACGCGACAGGGGACAGATACGCAGTATTTT. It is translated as CASTRQGTDTQYF.

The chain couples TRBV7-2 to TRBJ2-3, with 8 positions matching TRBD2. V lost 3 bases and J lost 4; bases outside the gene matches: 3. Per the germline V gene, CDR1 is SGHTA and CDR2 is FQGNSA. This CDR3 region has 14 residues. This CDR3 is CASSLGLGPDTQYF. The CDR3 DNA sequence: TGTGCCAGCAGCTTGGGACTAGGGCCAGATACGCAGTATTTT.

For the CDR3, the DNA is TGTGCCAGCAGCTTAGCCCGCCGGGGGGGCACAGATACGCAGTATTTT. Its protein is CASSLARRGGTDTQYF. The chain recombines TRBV11-2 with TRBJ2-3; 7 bases agree with TRBD2. V shed 1 base, J shed 1 base, and the junction held 5 bases outside the gene matches. This CDR3 region has 16 residues. CDR1 and CDR2 (germline): SGHAT, FQNNGV.

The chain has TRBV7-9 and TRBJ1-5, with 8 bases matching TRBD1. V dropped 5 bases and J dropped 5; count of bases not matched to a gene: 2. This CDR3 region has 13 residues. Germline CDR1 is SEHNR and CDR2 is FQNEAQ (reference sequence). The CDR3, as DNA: TGTGCCAGCAGCCTACAGGGGGATCAGCCCCAGCATTTT. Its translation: CASSLQGDQPQHF.

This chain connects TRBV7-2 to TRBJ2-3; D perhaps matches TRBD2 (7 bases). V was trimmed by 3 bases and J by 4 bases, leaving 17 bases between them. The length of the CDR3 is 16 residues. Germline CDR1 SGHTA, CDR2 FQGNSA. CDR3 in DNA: TGTGCCAGCAGCTTTTTTGGGGGGGGCCGAGCAGATACGCAGTATTTT. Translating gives CASSFFGGGRADTQYF.